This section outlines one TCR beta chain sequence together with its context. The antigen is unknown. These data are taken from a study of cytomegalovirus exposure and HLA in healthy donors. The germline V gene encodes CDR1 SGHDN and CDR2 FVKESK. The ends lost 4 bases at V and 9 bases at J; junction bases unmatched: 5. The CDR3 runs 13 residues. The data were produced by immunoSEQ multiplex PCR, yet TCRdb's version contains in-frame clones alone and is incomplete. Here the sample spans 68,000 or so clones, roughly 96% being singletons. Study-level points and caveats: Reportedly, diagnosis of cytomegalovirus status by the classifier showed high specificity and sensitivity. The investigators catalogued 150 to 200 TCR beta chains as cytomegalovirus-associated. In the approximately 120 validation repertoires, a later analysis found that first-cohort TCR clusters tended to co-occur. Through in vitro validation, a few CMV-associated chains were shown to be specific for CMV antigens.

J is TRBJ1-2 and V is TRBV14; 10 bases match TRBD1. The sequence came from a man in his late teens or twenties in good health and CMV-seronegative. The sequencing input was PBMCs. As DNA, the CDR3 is TGTGCCAGCAGCCCCGTGGGACAGGGGAGCTACACCTTC. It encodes CASSPVGQGSYTF.